These T cell receptor beta chains were read from a single sample in a study of shared clonotypes between healthy human individuals. Profiled with immunoSEQ multiplex PCR; TCRdb holds only in-frame clones, not every one. The top ten hold about 0.39% of the sample, which has a few million clones, approximately 95% seen once. The sample consisted of naive CD4+ T cells from PBMCs. Receptors were obtained from a man between 18 and 35 years old in good health. Some clones in this sample may be carry-over from other donors' samples. CDR3s include the opening cysteine and the closing phenylalanine or tryptophan. The D gene is left open where the match is weak. Rows give clone size only sometimes, using once, few, many, or a class for an expanded clone.

TRBV6-1	few	14	.	TRBJ1-5	TGTGCCAGCAGTGAATGGTCTGTGAATCAGCCCCAGCATTTT	CASSEWSVNQPQHF
TRBV4-2	.	15	.	TRBJ2-5	TGTGCCAGCAGCCAAGTGGAGGGGCCAGGAGAGACCCAGTACTTC	CASSQVEGPGETQYF
TRBV28	.	11	.	TRBJ1-4	TGTGCCAGCAGTTTAGAGCGAGGCTGGATTTTT	CASSLERGWIF
TRBV7-9	.	12	.	TRBJ1-1	TGTGCCAGCAGCTTCCAGAACACTGAAGCTTTCTTT	CASSFQNTEAFF
TRBV20-1	.	11	.	TRBJ2-7	TGCAGTGCTAGAGCGGCGTACGAGCAGTACTTC	CSARAAYEQYF
TRBV6-5	.	15	TRBD1	TRBJ2-7	TGTGCCAGCAGGCATGAAGGACAGGACCCTTACGAGCAGTACTTC	CASRHEGQDPYEQYF
TRBV9	.	15	TRBD2	TRBJ2-1	TGTGCCAGCAGCTCCAGCGGGAAGAACTACAATGAGCAGTTCTTC	CASSSSGKNYNEQFF
TRBV25-1	.	13	.	TRBJ2-3	TGTGCCAGCTCCCGCGGTGGGGCAGATACGCAGTATTTT	CASSRGGADTQYF
TRBV27	once	15	.	TRBJ1-3	TGTGCCAGCAGTTCGACTGCAGGGGCTGGAAACACCATATATTTT	CASSSTAGAGNTIYF
TRBV5-1	once	13	.	TRBJ2-2	TGCGCCAGCATGGTGCAGGGATCCGGGGAGCTGTTTTTT	CASMVQGSGELFF
TRBV4-3	once	16	TRBD2	TRBJ2-3	TGCGCCAGCAGCCCTGTCGGAAGCGGGAGGGCCGGTACGCAGTATTTT	CASSPVGSGRAGTQYF
TRBV19	.	14	TRBD1	TRBJ2-7	TGTGCCAGTAGTATACGGGACAGGGTCTACGAGCAGTACTTC	CASSIRDRVYEQYF
TRBV4-3	.	17	TRBD1	TRBJ1-3	TGCGCCAGCAGCCGAGGCGCGGGACAGATCTCTGGAAACACCATATATTTT	CASSRGAGQISGNTIYF
TRBV2	.	14	.	TRBJ2-7	TGTGCCAGCAGGAAGGGCTCCAGCTCCTACGAGCAGTACTTC	CASRKGSSSYEQYF
TRBV4-1	.	14	.	TRBJ2-3	TGCGCCAGCAGCCTTAGTGGCCGCACAGATACGCAGTATTTT	CASSLSGRTDTQYF
TRBV6-1	.	16	.	TRBJ1-4	TGTGCCAGCAGTGAGAGGGTCGGACAGTTAAATGAAAAACTGTTTTTT	CASSERVGQLNEKLFF
TRBV14	few	16	.	TRBJ2-7	TGTGCCAGCAGCCAAGACTCGACTACCGCGTCCTACGAGCAGTACTTC	CASSQDSTTASYEQYF
TRBV29-1	.	12	.	TRBJ1-3	TGCAGCGTTGACCGGGGGGAAAACACCATATATTTT	CSVDRGENTIYF
TRBV30	.	15	TRBD2	TRBJ2-2	TGTGCCTGGAGTGTACTAGCGGGAGGGCCCGGGGAGCTGTTTTTT	CAWSVLAGGPGELFF
TRBV10-1	.	12	.	TRBJ2-1	TGCGCCACCGGGGACGGTTACAATGAGCAGTTCTTC	CATGDGYNEQFF
TRBV5-1	.	15	TRBD2	TRBJ2-7	TGCGCCAGCAGCTTTATAGCTAGCGGGAGTGCCGAGCAGTACTTC	CASSFIASGSAEQYF
TRBV2	.	15	.	TRBJ2-3	TGTGCCAGCAGTTTCCTAGCCCCAATCACAGATACGCAGTATTTT	CASSFLAPITDTQYF
TRBV9	.	14	TRBD1	TRBJ1-2	TGTGCCAGCAGCGTCCGGACAGGGAACTATGGCTACACCTTC	CASSVRTGNYGYTF
TRBV7-2	.	13	.	TRBJ2-7	TGTGCCAGCAGCTTACGATGGGTCTACGAGCAGTACTTC	CASSLRWVYEQYF
TRBV6-4	.	15	TRBD2	TRBJ2-2	TGTGCCAGCAGTCCCGGGACTAGCTTCACCGGGGAGCTGTTTTTT	CASSPGTSFTGELFF
TRBV15	.	16	TRBD1	TRBJ2-7	TGTGCCACCAGCAGGTGGTGGACAGGGTCCACCTACGAGCAGTACTTC	CATSRWWTGSTYEQYF
TRBV28	.	13	TRBD2	TRBJ2-5	TGTGCCAGCAGGGGAGGGCCGGGGGAGACCCAGTACTTC	CASRGGPGETQYF
TRBV25-1	.	18	.	TRBJ2-7	TGTGCCAGCAGTGAACCAAGGCTTTTGCGGGACAGCTCCTACGAGCAGTACTTC	CASSEPRLLRDSSYEQYF
TRBV5-1	.	14	TRBD2	TRBJ2-5	TGCGCCAGCAGCTTGACTAGCGGGACAGAGACCCAGTACTTC	CASSLTSGTETQYF
TRBV28	few	13	.	TRBJ1-1	TGTGCCAGCAGGCCCTCCGGGAACACTGAAGCTTTCTTT	CASRPSGNTEAFF
TRBV5-4	.	16	TRBD2	TRBJ2-2	TGTGCCAGCAGCTTGGCTAGCGGGAGGGGCACCGGGGAGCTGTTTTTT	CASSLASGRGTGELFF
TRBV2	.	14	TRBD1	TRBJ2-1	TGTGCCAGCAGCCGGGACAGGGGGCGCGATGAGCAGTTCTTC	CASSRDRGRDEQFF
TRBV6-1	.	14	TRBD2	TRBJ2-1	TGTGCCAGCAGTGAGCTAGCGGGAGGACCTCGGCAGTTCTTC	CASSELAGGPRQFF
TRBV9	.	16	.	TRBJ2-2	TGTGCCAGCAGCGTAGTCCCGGCAGGGGTGACCGGGGAGCTGTTTTTT	CASSVVPAGVTGELFF
TRBV7-2	once	16	TRBD1	TRBJ1-1	TGTGCCAGCAGCATCGGTCCGGGACAGGGGAATGTCGGGGCTTTCTTT	CASSIGPGQGNVGAFF
TRBV6-5	.	14	.	TRBJ1-3	TGTGCCAGTCAACCACAGGGTGCTGGAAACACCATATATTTT	CASQPQGAGNTIYF
TRBV11-1	.	16	TRBD1	TRBJ2-4	TGTGCCAGCAGCCCGTACCAGAGACAGGGGTTAAACATTCAGTACTTC	CASSPYQRQGLNIQYF
TRBV18	.	17	.	TRBJ1-3	TGTGCCAGCTCACCAGGGCGGCTTACGGTTTCTGGAAACACCATATATTTT	CASSPGRLTVSGNTIYF
TRBV12-5	.	15	TRBD1	TRBJ2-7	TGTGCTAGTGGTCCGGGGGACAGGGGGCCCTACGAGCAGTACTTC	CASGPGDRGPYEQYF
TRBV2	once	16	TRBD1	TRBJ1-1	TGTGCCAGCAGTCGGGGGGACAGGGGGTTCATCGCTGAAGCTTTCTTT	CASSRGDRGFIAEAFF
TRBV10-3	.	15	TRBD1	TRBJ2-7	TGTGCCATCAGTACCGGGACAGGGGGTACCTACGAGCAGTACTTC	CAISTGTGGTYEQYF
TRBV18	.	15	.	TRBJ1-1	TGTGCCAGCTCAAATTCCTTGGGCCCGAACACTGAAGCTTTCTTT	CASSNSLGPNTEAFF
TRBV5-1	.	14	TRBD1	TRBJ1-4	TGCGCCAGCAGTACCGGGACAGCTAATGAAAAACTGTTTTTT	CASSTGTANEKLFF
TRBV4-1	.	16	.	TRBJ2-2	TGCGCCAGCAGCCAAGTTAAGGGATTCGACGTCGGGGAGCTGTTTTTT	CASSQVKGFDVGELFF
TRBV7-9	.	15	TRBD2	TRBJ2-3	TGTGCCAGCAGCCAGAGAGCGGGACTAGCGGGAGTGGAGTATTTT	CASSQRAGLAGVEYF
TRBV6-1	.	15	.	TRBJ2-7	TGTGCCAGCAGTGAAAATGGGTACGCCGGTTACGAGCAGTACTTC	CASSENGYAGYEQYF
TRBV5-1	.	13	.	TRBJ2-7	TGCGCCAGCAGCTTGGCCGGAAGCTTCGAGCAGTACTTC	CASSLAGSFEQYF
TRBV6-6	.	15	.	TRBJ1-4	TGTGCCAGCAGTTGGGGACTCGGGGCGGTTGAAAAACTGTTTTTT	CASSWGLGAVEKLFF
TRBV9	.	15	TRBD2	TRBJ2-7	TGTGCCAGCAGCTCATCAGCGGGAGTGTCCTACGAGCAGTACTTC	CASSSSAGVSYEQYF
TRBV2	once	14	TRBD1	TRBJ1-2	TGTGCCAGCAATGGACAGGCAGGCTGGGGAGGCTACACCTTC	CASNGQAGWGGYTF
TRBV4-3	.	16	TRBD2	TRBJ2-2	TGCGCCAGCAGCCGGGGACTAGCGGGACTAGCCGGGGAGCTGTTTTTT	CASSRGLAGLAGELFF
TRBV5-4	once	14	.	TRBJ2-7	TGTGCCAGCAGCTTAGGGAGGAGCTCCTACGAGCAGTACTTC	CASSLGRSSYEQYF